What follows is one T cell receptor (beta chain) and its context. Its antigen remains unknown. The entry originates in a study of shared clonotypes between healthy human individuals. Study results and caveats: Memory subsets generally showed lower estimated richness than naive subsets. The expectation was that sequencing depth would affect clonotype sharing among donors.

The CDR3 has 15 residues. In germline, CDR1 is SGHKS, CDR2 YYEKEE (reference sequence). V lost 4 bases and J lost 4, with 14 bases in between. Assay used: immunoSEQ multiplex PCR; TCRdb lists only in-frame clones, some missing. Of 2,500,000 or so clones in the sample, 85% to 95% were seen once. The receptor was isolated from a man younger than 30 in good health. Some clones in this sample may be carry-over from other donors' samples. The sequencing input was naive CD4+ T cells from PBMCs. Subset reported: CD45RA+ positively selected. The chain uses TRBV5-5 and TRBJ2-2; TRBD2 is a possible D gene (6 bases). Here the CDR3 DNA reads TGTGCCAGCAGCCCTTGGGAGGACCTCACCGGGGAGCTGTTTTTT. It is translated as CASSPWEDLTGELFF.